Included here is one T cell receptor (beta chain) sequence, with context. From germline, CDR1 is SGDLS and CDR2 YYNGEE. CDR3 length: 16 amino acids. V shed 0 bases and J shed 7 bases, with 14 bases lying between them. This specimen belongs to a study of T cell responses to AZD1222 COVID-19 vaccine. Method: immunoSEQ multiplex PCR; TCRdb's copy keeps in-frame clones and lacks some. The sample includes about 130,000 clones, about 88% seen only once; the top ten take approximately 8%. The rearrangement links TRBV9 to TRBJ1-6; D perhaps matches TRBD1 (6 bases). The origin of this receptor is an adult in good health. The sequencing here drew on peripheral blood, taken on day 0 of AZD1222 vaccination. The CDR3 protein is CASSVVGGGQNSPLHF. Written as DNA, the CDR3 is TGTGCCAGCAGCGTAGTAGGGGGGGGACAAAATTCACCCCTCCACTTT.